One sample yielded the 21 T cell receptor beta chains listed below, sequenced in a study of blood T cell repertoires in COVID-19. Clones were sequenced by immunoSEQ multiplex PCR, and TCRdb holds only the in-frame ones, with some missing. The profile covers 70,000 or so clones, with roughly 79% appearing a single time and 45% to 60% taken by the ten largest. Sequenced: peripheral blood. The receptors come from a human donor in a cohort sampled during active COVID-19.

This chain uses TRBV28 with TRBJ2-7; 10 bases fit TRBD2. The ends lost 4 bases at V and 1 base at J; junction bases unmatched: 10. The V gene's germline CDR1 is MDHEN and CDR2 SYDVKM. The CDR3 extends over 17 amino acids. The CDR3 DNA reads as TGTGCCAGCAGTTCCCGAGCGGGGGGGCCGGTGTCCTACGAGCAGTACTTC. This gives the protein CASSSRAGGPVSYEQYF.

This chain links TRBV6-5 with TRBJ2-1, with 7 nucleotides matching TRBD2. V was pared by 7 bases and J by 8 bases, with 14 bases of the junction left unmatched. This CDR3 has 15 residues. Germline lookup yields CDR1 MNHEY and CDR2 SVGAGI. DNA of the CDR3: TGTGCCAGCAATCCCCCGTTGGGGGGGGGTCATGAGCAGTTCTTC. This codes for CASNPPLGGGHEQFF.

The chain carries TRBV2 and TRBJ2-2; maybe TRBD2 (5 bases). The V gene lost 5 bases and the J gene lost 0 bases, with 13 bases spanning the gap. Per germline, CDR1 SNHLY and CDR2 FYNNEI. The CDR3 extends over 16 amino acids. In DNA form, the CDR3 reads TGTGCCAGCAGTTCCCCCGGGGTTTCGAACACCGGGGAGCTGTTTTTT. Its translation is CASSSPGVSNTGELFF.

This clone was counted a few times. The chain combines TRBV29-1 with TRBJ1-2; D unclear. Deletions cut 3 bases from V and 4 bases from J, with 9 bases between. Germline V gene sequence: CDR1 SQVTM, CDR2 ANQGSEA. The length of the CDR3 is 12 residues. In DNA, the CDR3 is TGCAGCGTTGAGCCGGGTCCCTATGGCTACACCTTC. Its translation is CSVEPGPYGYTF.

In nucleotides, the CDR3 is TGTGCCAGCAGTGAAGATCCCCTTGAAAAACTGTTTTTT. Its translation: CASSEDPLEKLFF. V gene TRBV6-1 combines with J gene TRBJ1-4; D uncertain. Trimming cost V 1 base and J 7 bases, with 7 bases left between them. The germline V gene has CDR1 MNHNS and CDR2 SASEGT. The CDR3 spans 13 residues.

The chain recombines TRBV18 with TRBJ2-5, with TRBD2 matching over 12 bases. The germline V gene encodes CDR1 KGHSH and CDR2 LQKENI. The CDR3 totals 16 residues. V gave up 6 bases and J gave up 0 bases; unmatched junction bases: 5. The CDR3 nucleotides are TGTGCCAGCTCCCTAGCGGGAGGGAGGTACCAAGAGACCCAGTACTTC. Protein sequence: CASSLAGGRYQETQYF. The full variable domain, in which reference TRBV18 and TRBJ2-5 provide the parts outside the CDR3, is NAGVMQNPRHLVRRRGQEARLRCSPMKGHSHVYWYRQLPEEGLKFMVYLQKENIIDESGMPKERFSAEFPKEGPSILRIQQVVRGDSAAYFCASSLAGGRYQETQYFGPGTRLLVL.

V gene TRBV6-5 combines with J gene TRBJ1-1; 8 bases are a match to TRBD1. The germline V gene has CDR1 MNHEY and CDR2 SVGAGI. With V trimmed by 6 bases and J by 4 bases, 7 bases remained unmatched. The CDR3 has 14 amino acids. The CDR3 nucleotides are TGTGCCAGCAGCAGACAGGGGTTCAGCACTGAAGCTTTCTTT. Its protein product is CASSRQGFSTEAFF.

The rearrangement uses TRBV28 and TRBJ2-3, with D possibly TRBD2 on 6 matching bases. The V gene lost 4 bases and the J gene lost 9 bases, with 14 bases spanning the gap. Germline values: CDR1 MDHEN, CDR2 SYDVKM. The CDR3 has 13 amino acids. The CDR3 bases are TGTGCCAGCAGTTGGTCAGGACGGGGGACGCAGTATTTT. Its protein is CASSWSGRGTQYF.

About this clone itself: Other DNA sequences in this sample translate to the same CDR3. The gene calls are TRBV3-1 (or the pseudogene TRBV3-2) and TRBJ2-1; 12 bases align to TRBD2. V lost 0 bases to trimming and J lost 7 bases; unmatched junction nucleotides: 1. The length of the CDR3 is 15 residues. CDR1 is LGHDT and CDR2 is YNNKEL in the germline V gene (reference sequence). CDR3 in DNA: TGTGCCAGCAGCCAAGATCTAGCGGGAGGGAATGAGCAGTTCTTC. Translating gives CASSQDLAGGNEQFF.

This clone was seen a single time. J is TRBJ1-6 and V is TRBV3-1 (or the pseudogene TRBV3-2); 7 nucleotides line up with TRBD1. Germline CDR1 reads LGHDT; CDR2 reads YNNKEL (reference sequence). The CDR3 length is 16 residues. Trimming at V came to 4 bases and at J to 8 bases, leaving 11 bases not matched to a gene. CDR3 loop: CASSRVTGLGYSPLHF. DNA for the CDR3: TGTGCCAGCAGCCGCGTGACAGGGCTTGGGTATTCACCCCTCCACTTT.

The rearrangement uses TRBV5-1 and TRBJ1-2; no clear D. This CDR3 has 15 amino acids. CDR1 SGHRS and CDR2 YFSETQ come from the germline V gene. Trimming removed 0 bases at V and 8 bases at J, with 17 bases between. Here the CDR3 reads CASSLALRPEGGYTF. The DNA of the CDR3 is TGCGCCAGCAGCTTGGCACTAAGACCGGAGGGAGGCTACACCTTC.

This clone was found once. The chain uses TRBV5-4 and TRBJ2-7, with 10 bases lining up with TRBD1. Trimming cost V 4 bases and J 2 bases; bases outside gene matches: 9. There are 16 residues in the CDR3. Germline V gene lookup returns CDR1 SGHNT and CDR2 YYREEE (reference sequence). CDR3 sequence (DNA): TGTGCCAGCAGCCTACCCCCGGGACAGGGGCCCTACGAGCAGTACTTC. It is translated as CASSLPPGQGPYEQYF.

As for this clone: This could be a read error, since a much larger clone is one nucleotide away. This chain links TRBV6-5 with TRBJ2-7; TRBD1 might be the D (6 bases). CDR3 length: 11 residues. Germline V gives CDR1 MNHEY, CDR2 SVGAGI. The ends were cut back, 8 bases at V and 1 base at J, with 6 bases in the middle. The DNA of the CDR3 is TGTGCCAGCCAGGGGTCCTACGAGCAGTACTTC. Translating gives CASQGSYEQYF.

The chain carries TRBV28 and TRBJ2-7; D is perhaps TRBD1 (6 bases). In germline, CDR1 is MDHEN, CDR2 SYDVKM. Trimming stripped 4 bases from V and 3 bases from J, with 13 bases between. This CDR3 comprises 14 residues. The CDR3 DNA reads as TGTGCCAGCAGTTCTGGGACACCTAACTACGAGCAGTACTTC. Encoded protein: CASSSGTPNYEQYF.

This chain links TRBV6-5 with TRBJ1-5; D possibly corresponds to TRBD1 (5 bases). The CDR3 is 14 residues long. Per germline, CDR1 MNHEY and CDR2 SVGAGI. V gave up 7 bases and J gave up 7 bases, with 17 bases separating them. The CDR3 is CASNPLGVGQPQHF. CDR3 bases: TGTGCCAGCAACCCTCTAGGGGTGGGCCAGCCCCAGCATTTT.

DNA for the CDR3: TGCGCCAGCAGCTTGGTGTCCCCCGCTAGCGGGACCTCGGCCCAGTACTTC. Its protein product is CASSLVSPASGTSAQYF. This chain joins TRBV5-1 and TRBJ2-5; 9 nucleotides agree with TRBD2. Germline trimming cut 0 bases from V and 9 bases from J; bases unmatched to any gene: 15. This CDR3 spans 17 amino acids. The germline V gene encodes CDR1 SGHRS and CDR2 YFSETQ.

The chain links TRBV5-1 to TRBJ2-1, with TRBD1 matching 7 bases. V gave up 0 bases and J gave up 4 bases; unmatched junction bases: 7. Germline-derived CDR1 and CDR2 are SGHRS and YFSETQ. The length of the CDR3 is 16 residues. The CDR3 sequence is CASSLAEGAVYNEQFF. The DNA for the CDR3 is TGCGCCAGCAGCTTGGCCGAGGGGGCCGTTTACAATGAGCAGTTCTTC.

This clone was seen only once. The chain has TRBV6-6 and TRBJ1-1, with 8 bases identical to TRBD1. CDR3 length: 14 amino acids. Germline V gene lookup returns CDR1 MNHNY and CDR2 SVGAGI (reference sequence). V trimming: 7 bases; J trimming: 7 bases; junction bases outside the gene matches: 11. This CDR3 reads CASTYRGGIGEAFF. The CDR3, as DNA: TGTGCCAGCACCTACAGGGGGGGCATAGGTGAAGCTTTCTTT.

This chain uses TRBV5-1 with TRBJ2-7; the D gene is possibly TRBD2 (6 bases). V lost 0 bases to trimming and J lost 3 bases, with 10 bases between them. The germline V gene has CDR1 SGHRS and CDR2 YFSETQ. This CDR3 contains 14 residues. In DNA form, the CDR3 reads TGCGCCAGCAGCTTGGGGGCGGGGAACTACGAGCAGTACTTC. Amino acid sequence: CASSLGAGNYEQYF.

The chain uses TRBV7-9 and TRBJ1-5; D is perhaps TRBD1 (6 bases). CDR3 length: 14 amino acids. Germline V gene data show CDR1 as SEHNR and CDR2 as FQNEAQ (reference sequence). V lost 5 bases and J lost 0, with 8 bases in between. CDR3 DNA: TGTGCCAGCAGCGGGACACATAGCAATCAGCCCCAGCATTTT. Residues: CASSGTHSNQPQHF.

V usage is TRBV9 and J usage is TRBJ2-1; 8 bases agree with TRBD2. V dropped 4 bases and J dropped 5; count of bases not matched to a gene: 8. Germline V CDR1 and CDR2: SGDLS, YYNGEE. The CDR3 extends over 15 amino acids. The CDR3 protein is CASSLGMREDNEQFF. The CDR3 DNA follows: TGTGCCAGCAGCTTAGGGATGCGGGAGGACAATGAGCAGTTCTTC.